This TCR beta chain was identified during a study of blood T cell repertoires in COVID-19. TCRdb keeps only in-frame clones here, not all; method: immunoSEQ multiplex PCR. The data hold 150,000 or so clones, with about 80% observed a single time. This CDR3 spans 14 amino acids. Unmatched junction bases numbered 7, after V lost 4 bases and J lost 4 bases. Germline CDR1 SEHNR, CDR2 FQNEAQ (reference sequence). The chain links TRBV7-9 to TRBJ2-7; 7 bases are shared with TRBD1. The receptor was isolated from a woman older than 75 with acute or convalescent COVID-19. The sample consisted of peripheral blood. The CDR3 DNA reads TGTGCCAGCAGCTCCCGGGACAGACAATACGAGCAGTACTTC. Translation: CASSSRDRQYEQYF.